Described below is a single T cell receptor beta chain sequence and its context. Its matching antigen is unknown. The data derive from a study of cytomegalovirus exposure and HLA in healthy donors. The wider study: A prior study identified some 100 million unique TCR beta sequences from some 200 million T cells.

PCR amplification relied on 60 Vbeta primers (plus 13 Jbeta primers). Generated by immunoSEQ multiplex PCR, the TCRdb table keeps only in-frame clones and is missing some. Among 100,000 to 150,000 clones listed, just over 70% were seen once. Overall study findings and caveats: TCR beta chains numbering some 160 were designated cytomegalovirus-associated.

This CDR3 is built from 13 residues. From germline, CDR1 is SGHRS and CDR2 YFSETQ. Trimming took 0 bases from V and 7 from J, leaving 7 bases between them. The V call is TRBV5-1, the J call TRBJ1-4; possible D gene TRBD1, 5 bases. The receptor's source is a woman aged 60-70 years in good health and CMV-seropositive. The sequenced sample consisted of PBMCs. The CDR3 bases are TGCGCCAGCAGCTTGGGGGGGGTTGAAAAACTGTTTTTT. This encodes CASSLGGVEKLFF.